The T cell receptor (beta chain) under discussion was sequenced for a study of cytomegalovirus exposure and HLA in healthy donors. The CDR3 contains 11 residues. Germline CDR1 reads LGHNA; CDR2 reads YSLEER. The ends were cut back, 4 bases at V and 9 bases at J, with 9 bases in the middle. Generated by immunoSEQ multiplex PCR, the TCRdb table keeps only in-frame clones and is missing some. The sample lists 71,000 or so clones; 94% were seen once. V usage is TRBV4-3 and J usage is TRBJ1-1; weak D call: TRBD1 (6 bases). The source is a woman younger than 35 in good health and CMV-seropositive. Material: PBMCs. For the CDR3, the DNA is TGCGCCAGCAGCCTCAGGGGTAAAGCTTTCTTT. As protein: CASSLRGKAFF.